This entry features one T cell receptor (beta chain) sequence. This clonotype has more than one count but fewer than ten. Its antigen is not yet known. Base qualities are not recorded, but no much larger clone differs from it by a single base. The sample originates from a study of type 1 and type 2 diabetes patients (dated by TCRdb to 2016 to 2017). Study-level background: The cohort comprised nine or ten type 1 diabetes patients, a few type 2 diabetes patients and roughly 6 nondiabetic controls recruited in China. Across the study, CD4+ and CD8+ T cells were positively selected from PBMCs using CD4 or CD8 MicroBeads on MACS columns. Comparing approximately 19-cycle and roughly 25-cycle amplification showed similar V gene usage, suggesting similar primer efficiencies and random PCR bias. Type 2 diabetes patients served as a disease comparison group for the type 1 diabetes patients. The study used high-throughput sequencing to profile TCRbeta repertoires and compare individuals with type 1 diabetes, type 2 diabetes and no diabetes. The TCRbeta libraries underwent paired-end sequencing on Illumina HiSeq 2000 or MiSeq instruments. A total of fewer than 25 million paired-end reads was generated across the whole study.

All diabetic patients met standard classification criteria for type 1 or type 2 diabetes, with glucose and C-peptide assessed by WHO-recommended methods. Exclusion applied to any donor with other autoimmune diseases or infections within the previous four weeks. Around 10 milliliters of peripheral blood were drawn from each participant. PBMCs were isolated with LymphoPrep density separation. The study at large found these results: Since just a limited number of T2D and control samples were sequenced, some T1D-only HECs might also appear in more T2D or control samples. Type 2 diabetes and control samples had highly correlated V and J gene usage patterns, with an average between-sample correlation of roughly 0.97. Type 2 diabetes patients had few highly-expanded CD4+ clones (median one), and those clones made up a median approximately 3.9% of reads. High diversity was shown by type 2 diabetes repertoires, and the diversity was significantly greater than that of type 1 diabetes repertoires in both CD4+ and CD8+ T cells. The study groups were not matched for age and gender, which could bias interpretation.

The instrument given in TCRdb is Illumina MiSeq. Genomic DNA from sorted T cell subsets served as template for TCRbeta CDR3 amplification. Multiplex PCR with 30 forward and 13 reverse primers amplified the TCRbeta CDR3 region. AMPure XP beads were used to purify the PCR products, after which a second approximately 25-cycle PCR added indices and adaptors. Before sequencing, libraries were gel-purified with the QIAquick Gel Extraction Kit. The original pipeline was this. Paired-end reads were merged with FLASH and aligned to IMGT V, D and J germline references using IgBLAST. After reads whose alignment identity to germline references fell below 70% were discarded, more than 10,000,000 reads remained study-wide. CDR3 boundaries, reading frame and productivity were assigned according to IMGT definitions. A highly-expanded clone was defined as any clone making up 1% or more of reads, and normalized Shannon entropy served as the measure of diversity. Unpaired two-tailed t-tests were used to test for differences in Shannon entropy between groups. TCRdb trimmed the raw reads at Q25, called clones with MiXCR and kept productive beta chains. Here each entry gathers all rows of one CDR3 protein and keeps the most common genes and DNA. TCRdb's processing, not the study's, gives the V and J calls here. Present in this sample are under 300,000 distinct CDR3 sequences, more than 40% of which were seen just once. Together, the top ten hold roughly an eighth of the sample.

The trim is 8 bases for V and 3 bases for J, with a gap of 19 bases between the germline ends. The CDR1 and CDR2 encoded by the germline V gene are SQVTM and ANQGSEA. The CDR3 contains 14 residues, cysteine and phenylalanine counted. Only CDR3 DNA is held: 42 bases, read in frame from base 1. The source is a man in his late teens or twenties with type 2 diabetes. Recombination connected TRBV29-1 to TRBJ1-1; TRBD1 could be the D gene, as 5 bases match. What was sequenced was peripheral blood mononuclear cells (PBMCs). The CDR3: CSFLNQQGDTEAFF. The nucleotides are TGCAGCTTCCTAAACCAGCAAGGGGACACTGAAGCTTTCTTT.